This TCR beta chain was documented in a study of blood T cell repertoires in COVID-19. The table lists this clone with a few counts. V gave up 3 bases and J gave up 5 bases, with 18 bases separating them. Germline V gives CDR1 SGDLS, CDR2 YYNGEE. This CDR3 is 16 amino acids long. As originally analysed: Using reference gene primer amplification, nucleated cell counts were estimated. Profiling relied on immunoSEQ multiplex PCR, and the TCRdb table lists in-frame clones only, not all of them. V and J calls and clone size are copied from that table; D and trimming were computed from the DNA. Among 95,000 to 150,000 clones listed, 65% to 80% were seen once.

V gene TRBV9 combines with J gene TRBJ2-1; D not resolved. This sequence was found in a human donor with acute or convalescent COVID-19. The donor label of this sample is uncertain. The sample comprised peripheral blood. The CDR3 protein is CASSEPEQEINNEQFF. Here the CDR3 DNA reads TGTGCCAGCAGCGAACCCGAGCAGGAAATTAACAATGAGCAGTTCTTC.